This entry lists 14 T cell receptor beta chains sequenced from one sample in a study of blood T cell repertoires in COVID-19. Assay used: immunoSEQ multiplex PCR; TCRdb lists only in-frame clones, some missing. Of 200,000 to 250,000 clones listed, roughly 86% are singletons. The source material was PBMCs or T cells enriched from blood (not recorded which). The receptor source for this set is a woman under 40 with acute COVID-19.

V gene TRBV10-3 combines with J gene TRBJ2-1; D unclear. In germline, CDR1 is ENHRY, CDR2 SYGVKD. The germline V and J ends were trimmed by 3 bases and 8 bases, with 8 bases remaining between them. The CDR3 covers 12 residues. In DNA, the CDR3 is TGTGCCATCAGTGAAGATCGGGATGAGCAGTTCTTC. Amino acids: CAISEDRDEQFF.

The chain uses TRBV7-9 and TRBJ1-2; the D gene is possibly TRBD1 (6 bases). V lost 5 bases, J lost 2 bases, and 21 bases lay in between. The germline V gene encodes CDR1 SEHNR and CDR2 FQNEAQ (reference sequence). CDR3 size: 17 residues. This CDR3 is CASSARTGYPLNYGYTF. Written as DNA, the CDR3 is TGTGCCAGCAGCGCGAGAACAGGGTACCCTCTGAACTATGGCTACACCTTC.

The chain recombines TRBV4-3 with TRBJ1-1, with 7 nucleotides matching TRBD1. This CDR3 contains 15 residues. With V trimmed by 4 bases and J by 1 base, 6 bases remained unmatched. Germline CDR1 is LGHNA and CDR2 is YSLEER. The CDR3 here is CASSPLGQENTEAFF. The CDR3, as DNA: TGCGCCAGCAGCCCCTTAGGACAGGAGAACACTGAAGCTTTCTTT.

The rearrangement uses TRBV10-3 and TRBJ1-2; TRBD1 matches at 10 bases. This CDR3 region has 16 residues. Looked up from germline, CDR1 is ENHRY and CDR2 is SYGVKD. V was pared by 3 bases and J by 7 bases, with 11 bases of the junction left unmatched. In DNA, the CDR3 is TGTGCCATCAGTGAATTGGGTCGGGACAGGGGACTTGGCTACACCTTC. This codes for CAISELGRDRGLGYTF.

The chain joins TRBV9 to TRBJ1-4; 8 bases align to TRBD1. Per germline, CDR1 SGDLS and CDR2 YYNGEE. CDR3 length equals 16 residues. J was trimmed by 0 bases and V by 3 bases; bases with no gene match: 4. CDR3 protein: CASSDSGGSTNEKLFF. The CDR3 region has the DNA TGTGCCAGCAGCGACTCAGGGGGCTCAACTAATGAAAAACTGTTTTTT. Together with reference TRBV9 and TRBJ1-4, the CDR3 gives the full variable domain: DSGVTQTPKHLITATGQRVTLRCSPRSGDLSVYWYQQSLDQGLQFLIQYYNGEERAKGNILERFSAQQFPDLHSELNLSSLELGDSALYFCASSDSGGSTNEKLFFGSGTQLSVL.

CDR3 loop: CASSLVAGDYGYTF. In DNA form, the CDR3 reads TGTGCCAGCAGCTTAGTGGCAGGGGACTATGGCTACACCTTC. The J gene is TRBJ1-2, the V gene TRBV7-2, with D possibly matching TRBD1 (6 bases). Germline CDR1 reads SGHTA; CDR2 reads FQGNSA. V was pared by 1 base and J by 3 bases, with 9 bases between. CDR3 size: 14 residues.

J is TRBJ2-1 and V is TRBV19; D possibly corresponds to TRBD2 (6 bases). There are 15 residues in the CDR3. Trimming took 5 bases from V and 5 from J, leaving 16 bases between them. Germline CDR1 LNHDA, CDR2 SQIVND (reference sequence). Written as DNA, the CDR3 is TGTGCCAGTAGTCCGGTTACCGGGACTCACAATGAGCAGTTCTTC. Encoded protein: CASSPVTGTHNEQFF.

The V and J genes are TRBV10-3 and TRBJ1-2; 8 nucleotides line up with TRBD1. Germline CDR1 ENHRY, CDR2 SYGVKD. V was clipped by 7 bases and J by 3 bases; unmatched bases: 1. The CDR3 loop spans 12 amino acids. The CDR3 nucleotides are TGTGCCATCACAGGGGGCGACTATGGCTACACCTTC. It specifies CAITGGDYGYTF.

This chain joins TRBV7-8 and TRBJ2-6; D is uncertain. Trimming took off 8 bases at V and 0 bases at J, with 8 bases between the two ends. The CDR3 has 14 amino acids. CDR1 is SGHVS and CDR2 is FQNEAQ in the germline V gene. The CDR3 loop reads CASVPGSGANVLTF. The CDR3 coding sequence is TGTGCCAGCGTTCCGGGCTCTGGGGCCAACGTCCTGACTTTC. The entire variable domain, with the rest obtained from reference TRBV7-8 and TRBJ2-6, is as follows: GAGVSQSPRYKVAKRGQDVALRCDPISGHVSLFWYQQALGQGPEFLTYFQNEAQLDKSGLPSDRFFAERPEGSVSTLKIQRTQQEDSAVYLCASVPGSGANVLTFGAGSRLTVL.

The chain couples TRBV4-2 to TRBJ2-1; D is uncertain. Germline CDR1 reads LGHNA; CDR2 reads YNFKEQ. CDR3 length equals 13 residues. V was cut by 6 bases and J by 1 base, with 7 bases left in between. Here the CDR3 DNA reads TGTGCCAGCAGTTATTCGTCCTACAATGAGCAGTTCTTC. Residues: CASSYSSYNEQFF.

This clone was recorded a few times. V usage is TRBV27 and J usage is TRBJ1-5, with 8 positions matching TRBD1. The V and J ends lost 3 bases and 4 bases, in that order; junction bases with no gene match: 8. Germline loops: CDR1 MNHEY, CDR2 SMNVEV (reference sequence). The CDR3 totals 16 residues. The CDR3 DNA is TGTGCCAGCAGTTTCTCGGGACAGGCATTAAATCAGCCCCAGCATTTT. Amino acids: CASSFSGQALNQPQHF.

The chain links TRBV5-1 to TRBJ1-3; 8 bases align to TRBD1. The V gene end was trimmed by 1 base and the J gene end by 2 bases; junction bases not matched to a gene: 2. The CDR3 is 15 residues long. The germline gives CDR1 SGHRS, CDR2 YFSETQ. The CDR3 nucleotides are TGCGCCAGCAGCTTGACAGGGGGAACTGGAAACACCATATATTTT. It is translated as CASSLTGGTGNTIYF.

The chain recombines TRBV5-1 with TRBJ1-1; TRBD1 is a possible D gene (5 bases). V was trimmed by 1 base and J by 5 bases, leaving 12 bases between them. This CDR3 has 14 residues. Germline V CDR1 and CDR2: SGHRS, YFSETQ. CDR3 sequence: CASSLRGELTEAFF. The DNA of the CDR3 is TGCGCCAGCAGCTTGAGGGGCGAGTTGACTGAAGCTTTCTTT.

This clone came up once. CDR3: CSVGGRGGHNEQFF. CDR3 coding DNA: TGCAGCGTTGGGGGACGGGGGGGCCACAATGAGCAGTTCTTC. This rearrangement joins TRBV29-1 to TRBJ2-1; 8 bases agree with TRBD2. CDR1 SQVTM and CDR2 ANQGSEA come from the germline V gene. J lost 5 bases, V lost 4 bases, and 7 bases had no gene match. This CDR3 has 14 residues.